The clone carrying this TCR beta chain was counted a few times. Its antigen is as yet unknown. Germline is not matched at one junction end, which may reflect a read error. The germline V gene encodes CDR1 MNHEY and CDR2 SVGAGI. This CDR3 spans 13 amino acids. This specimen comes from a study of immune cell composition in non-small cell lung cancer. TCRdb keeps only in-frame clones here, not all; method: immunoSEQ multiplex PCR. The table includes over 4,500 clones, about 74% detected once. Template was genomic DNA from frozen, unsorted single-cell suspensions. Whole-study findings and limits: Tumour TCR-beta clonality was not significantly tied to smoking pack-years. Dominant in vivo tumour-associated clones were not shown to share tumour-reactive sequences. Clones >0.5% enriched in tumour were rarer in adenocarcinoma (about 35%) than squamous (about 80%).

The TCR sequence derives from a human donor with non-small cell lung cancer. The sample comprised lung tumor tissue. J is TRBJ1-2 and V is TRBV6-5; D remains ambiguous. The CDR3 DNA sequence: TGTGCCAGCACTTACAATAGAAACTATGGCTACACCTTC. This codes for CASTYNRNYGYTF.